Given below is one TCR beta chain in context. The data originate from a study of T cell responses to AZD1222 COVID-19 vaccine. Generated by immunoSEQ multiplex PCR, the TCRdb table keeps only in-frame clones and is missing some. The sample contains 170,000 or so clones, around 90% of which appear only once. CDR1 and CDR2 from the germline V gene are LNHDA and SQIVND (reference sequence). V was cut by 9 bases and J by 0 bases, with 12 bases left in between. This CDR3 has 13 residues. V usage is TRBV19 and J usage is TRBJ2-7; D gene uncertain. The clonotype comes from an adult in good health. Specimen: peripheral blood, collected on day 0 of AZD1222 vaccination. The CDR3, as DNA: TGTGCCAGCGCCCATGCCCTCTCCTACGAGCAGTACTTC. Its translation is CASAHALSYEQYF.